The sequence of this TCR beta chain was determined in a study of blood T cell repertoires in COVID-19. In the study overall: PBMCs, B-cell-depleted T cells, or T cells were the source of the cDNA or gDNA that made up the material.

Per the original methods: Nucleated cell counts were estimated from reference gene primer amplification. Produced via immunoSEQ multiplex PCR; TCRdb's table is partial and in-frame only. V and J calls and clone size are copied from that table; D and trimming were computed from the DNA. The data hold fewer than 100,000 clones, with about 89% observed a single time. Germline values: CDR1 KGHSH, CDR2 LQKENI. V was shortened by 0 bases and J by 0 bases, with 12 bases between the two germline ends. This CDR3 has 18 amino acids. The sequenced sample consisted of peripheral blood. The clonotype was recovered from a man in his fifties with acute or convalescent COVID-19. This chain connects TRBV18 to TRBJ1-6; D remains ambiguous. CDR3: CASSPPEFRHSYNSPLHF. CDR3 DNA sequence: TGTGCCAGCTCACCACCGGAATTCCGACACTCCTATAATTCACCCCTCCACTTT.